Below, 9 T cell receptor beta chains from the same sample are listed, as sequenced in a study of T cells in Graves' hyperthyroidism and ophthalmopathy. RNA transcripts served as the template for amplifying TCR beta CDR3 regions. Primed by the HTBI set, a first-round RT-PCR was run on the TCR CDR3. TCRdb analysed the multiplex PCR reads with MiXCR anew, one entry per CDR3 protein. The sample holds about 640,000 distinct CDR3 sequences; more than 12% are singletons and the top ten take around 13%. The sample taken for sequencing was blood. All receptors derive from a woman aged 45-65 years with Graves' ophthalmopathy.

The V gene is TRBV28, the J gene TRBJ2-7; D gene uncertain. V gave up 3 bases and J gave up 3 bases, with 12 bases separating them. Looked up from germline, CDR1 is MDHEN and CDR2 is SYDVKM. The CDR3 totals 14 residues. The CDR3 DNA reads as TGTGCCAGCAGTTTCAACGGTGTTCTCTACGAGCAGTACTTC. As protein: CASSFNGVLYEQYF.

In this sample, this clonotype turned up many times. At one end the junction does not follow the germline gene, possibly because of a read error. The chain carries TRBV5-1 and TRBJ2-3; D is perhaps TRBD1 (5 bases). Germline lookup yields CDR1 SGHRS and CDR2 YFSETQ. This CDR3 region has 14 residues. In DNA form, the CDR3 reads TGTGCCAGCAGCTTAGATAGGGGTACAGATACGCAGTATTTT. This gives the protein CASSLDRGTDTQYF.

This clonotype showed up just a few times. The gene calls are TRBV6-1 and TRBJ1-4; 9 bases align to TRBD1. Trimming removed 8 bases from V and 10 bases from J; junction bases left unmatched: 11. The CDR3 totals 14 residues. Germline CDR1 and CDR2: MNHNS and SASEGT. CDR3 in amino acids: CASQPGQGFGKLFF. For the CDR3, the DNA is TGTGCCAGCCAGCCCGGACAGGGGTTCGGAAAACTGTTTTTT.

About this clonotype: Just one base apart from a much larger clone, this may be a read error. This sequence joins TRBV18 and TRBJ2-3; perhaps TRBD2 as D (6 bases). The CDR3 is 16 residues long. The V and J ends lost 4 bases and 3 bases respectively, with 17 bases between them. From germline, CDR1 is KGHSH and CDR2 LQKENI. DNA of the CDR3: TGTGCCAGCTCACAAACTAGCAGGAGGGCGACAGATACGCAGTATTTT. It yields the protein CASSQTSRRATDTQYF.

The table lists this clonotype with many counts. This rearrangement joins TRBV27 to TRBJ2-1; 14 bases line up with TRBD2. Per the germline V gene, CDR1 is MNHEY and CDR2 is SMNVEV (reference sequence). The CDR3 sequence is 19 residues long. The J segment lost 7 bases and the V segment lost 6 bases, leaving 17 bases of the junction unmatched. CDR3 residues: CASSRRTSGRLTRENEQFF. The CDR3 region has the DNA TGTGCCAGCAGCCGCCGGACTAGCGGGAGGTTAACAAGGGAGAATGAGCAGTTCTTC.

This clonotype was counted many times. The chain combines TRBV20-1 with TRBJ2-1, with TRBD2 matching over 10 bases. The junction had 9 bases not matched to a gene; V was cut back by 3 bases and J by 7 bases. The CDR3 loop spans 15 amino acids. Per germline, CDR1 DFQATT and CDR2 SNEGSKA (reference sequence). The CDR3 is CSASLAGGLGNEQFF. For the CDR3, the DNA is TGCAGTGCTAGTTTAGCGGGAGGATTGGGGAATGAGCAGTTCTTC.

This clonotype was picked up many times. The CDR3 loop reads CASSLGGSAGGETQYF. The CDR3 bases are TGCGCCAGCAGCTTGGGCGGGAGCGCCGGAGGGGAGACCCAGTACTTC. The chain couples TRBV5-1 to TRBJ2-5; 7 bases line up with TRBD2. Germline CDR1 reads SGHRS; CDR2 reads YFSETQ. After removal of 0 bases from V and 5 bases from J, the junction contained 10 bases not matched to a gene. CDR3 length equals 16 residues.

This clonotype was found many times. The chain has TRBV3-1 and TRBJ2-1; 7 bases map to TRBD1. Trimming cost V 1 base and J 0 bases; bases outside gene matches: 15. CDR1 and CDR2 from the germline V gene are LGHDT and YNNKEL (reference sequence). The CDR3 extends over 20 amino acids. CDR3 residues: CASSQGPGQPNHGSYNEQFF. CDR3 in DNA: TGTGCCAGCAGCCAAGGACCGGGACAGCCGAACCATGGCTCCTACAATGAGCAGTTCTTC.

This clonotype showed up many times. The rearrangement links TRBV28 to TRBJ2-5; D is possibly TRBD2 (6 bases). The CDR3 totals 14 residues. Germline V gene lookup returns CDR1 MDHEN and CDR2 SYDVKM. The V end was cut by 7 bases, the J end by 0 bases, with 12 bases between. Here the CDR3 reads CASTDRDYQETQYF. CDR3 bases: TGTGCCAGCACCGACCGGGACTACCAAGAGACCCAGTACTTC.